The 15 T cell receptor beta chains listed next were all sequenced from one sample in a study of T cells in Graves' hyperthyroidism and ophthalmopathy. Researchers amplified the TCR beta CDR3 regions from RNA transcripts. HTBI primers drove first-round RT-PCR of the TCR CDR3. TCRdb analysed the multiplex PCR reads with MiXCR anew, one entry per CDR3 protein. The data contain fewer than 550,000 distinct CDR3 sequences, around 24% of them singletons. Sample: blood. Receptors originate from a woman aged 25 to 39 with Graves' ophthalmopathy.

This clonotype appeared a few times. The V call is TRBV27, the J call TRBJ1-2, with TRBD1 matching over 8 bases. CDR1 and CDR2 (germline): MNHEY, SMNVEV (reference sequence). The CDR3 is 17 residues long. J was trimmed by 1 base and V by 8 bases; bases with no gene match: 15. CDR3 residues: CASLLRPGQAINYGYTF. The CDR3 nucleotides are TGTGCCAGCCTATTAAGGCCGGGACAGGCAATTAACTATGGCTACACCTTC.

The rearrangement links TRBV28 to TRBJ2-5, with 9 bases identical to TRBD1. J gave up 2 bases and V 5 bases, and 9 bases lay outside the gene matches. The length of the CDR3 is 16 residues. The germline V gene has CDR1 MDHEN and CDR2 SYDVKM. The CDR3 DNA reads TGTGCCAGCAGTCCCTGGACAGGGGCCTTACAAGAGACCCAGTACTTC. Its translation is CASSPWTGALQETQYF. The whole variable domain, filled in from reference TRBV28 and TRBJ2-5, reads DVKVTQSSRYLVKRTGEKVFLECVQDMDHENMFWYRQDPGLGLRLIYFSYDVKMKEKGDIPEGYSVSREKKERFSLILESASTNQTSMYLCASSPWTGALQETQYFGPGTRLLVL.

This clonotype was counted many times. This chain uses TRBV28 with TRBJ2-5; possibly TRBD1 or TRBD2 for D (5 bases each). From germline, CDR1 is MDHEN and CDR2 SYDVKM. This CDR3 contains 13 residues. V was trimmed by 6 bases and J by 3 bases, leaving 11 bases between them. The CDR3 DNA is TGTGCCAGCAGGGGGACGTCCAAAGAGACCCAGTACTTC. This codes for CASRGTSKETQYF.

As for this clonotype: This may come from a read error, since a much larger clone is one base off. The chain carries TRBV27 and TRBJ2-7; the D is unclear. V lost 7 bases and J 0 bases, leaving 7 bases between the germline ends. The CDR3 totals 12 residues. Germline-derived CDR1 and CDR2 are MNHEY and SMNVEV (reference sequence). As DNA, the CDR3 is TGTGCCAGCACCCCTTCCTCCTACGAGCAGTACTTC. Its translation: CASTPSSYEQYF.

This clonotype was seen a few times. This chain uses TRBV19 with TRBJ2-1; possible D gene TRBD2, 6 bases. CDR3 length: 15 residues. The ends were cut back, 1 base at V and 5 bases at J, with 12 bases in the middle. Germline values: CDR1 LNHDA, CDR2 SQIVND (reference sequence). This CDR3 is CASSIGGGTHNEQFF. The CDR3 DNA reads TGTGCCAGTAGTATAGGTGGGGGGACCCACAATGAGCAGTTCTTC.

This clonotype is a singleton in its sample. The CDR3, as DNA: TGTGCCAGCAGCCGAGGACAGGGTTTGGGCGATAGCAATCAGCCCCAGCATTTT. It translates to CASSRGQGLGDSNQPQHF. This chain joins TRBV27 and TRBJ1-5; 8 bases agree with TRBD1. The J segment lost 0 bases and the V segment lost 6 bases, leaving 13 bases of the junction unmatched. CDR1 MNHEY and CDR2 SMNVEV come from the germline V gene (reference sequence). The CDR3 runs 18 residues.

The chain combines TRBV29-1 with TRBJ1-2, with D tentatively TRBD1 (6 bases). This CDR3 region has 15 residues. Germline V gene lookup returns CDR1 SQVTM and CDR2 ANQGSEA. The V end lost 2 bases, the J end lost 0 bases, and 13 bases lay between the germline ends. The CDR3 region is CSVENEWGPNYGYTF. The CDR3 coding sequence is TGCAGCGTTGAAAATGAGTGGGGGCCTAACTATGGCTACACCTTC.

Ten or more counts support this clonotype. This rearrangement joins TRBV20-1 to TRBJ2-7; TRBD1 agrees at 8 bases. CDR1 and CDR2 (germline): DFQATT, SNEGSKA (reference sequence). The CDR3 runs to 15 residues. V lost 4 bases and J lost 4; bases outside the gene matches: 12. Here the CDR3 reads CSATRGLNRGYEQYF. CDR3 sequence (DNA): TGCAGTGCTACTAGAGGTTTGAACAGGGGGTACGAGCAGTACTTC.

There are many counts of this clonotype. The CDR3, as DNA: TGCAGTGCTTACAAGGCCAGACACTTTGGGGCCTATGGCTACACCTTC. Translating gives CSAYKARHFGAYGYTF. The chain couples TRBV20-1 to TRBJ1-2; D might be TRBD1 (5 bases). V was clipped by 5 bases and J by 4 bases, with 23 bases between them. Germline assignment: CDR1 DFQATT and CDR2 SNEGSKA (reference sequence). The CDR3 consists of 16 residues.

In this sample, this clonotype turned up a few times. V and J are TRBV30 and TRBJ2-7, with D possibly TRBD2 on 5 matching bases. V lost 0 bases to trimming and J lost 5 bases, with 14 bases between them. The CDR3 totals 14 residues. In germline, CDR1 is GTSNPN, CDR2 SVGIG (reference sequence). The DNA for the CDR3 is TGTGCCTGGAGTGTACGGAAGCGGAGGCACGAGCAGTACTTC. It yields the protein CAWSVRKRRHEQYF.

Many counts were recorded for this clonotype. The chain couples TRBV30 to TRBJ1-2; D ambiguous. Trimming removed 3 bases at V and 1 base at J, with 12 bases between. Germline V lookup: CDR1 GTSNPN, CDR2 SVGIG (reference sequence). The CDR3 has 14 amino acids. CDR3 region: CAWRPDTFNYGYTF. CDR3 coding DNA: TGTGCCTGGAGGCCTGACACCTTTAACTATGGCTACACCTTC.

The J gene is TRBJ2-7, the V gene TRBV6-1; TRBD1 might be the D (6 bases). This CDR3 spans 14 amino acids. The V end lost 1 base, the J end lost 2 bases, and 9 bases lay between the germline ends. Germline V gene sequence: CDR1 MNHNS, CDR2 SASEGT. The CDR3 here is CASSEGGLAYEQYF. The CDR3 nucleotides read TGTGCCAGCAGTGAAGGGGGGCTGGCCTACGAGCAGTACTTC.

The chain links TRBV24-1 to TRBJ1-2, with D perhaps TRBD1 (5 bases). V dropped 4 bases and J dropped 3 bases, with 11 bases sitting between them. The germline V gene has CDR1 KGHDR and CDR2 SFDVKD. The CDR3 is made up of 14 amino acids. DNA of the CDR3: TGTGCCACCAGTGACTCCTCGGGGGACTATGGCTACACCTTC. Amino acid sequence: CATSDSSGDYGYTF.

There are many counts of this clonotype. The rearrangement joins TRBV27 to TRBJ1-2; 9 nucleotides align to TRBD1. Germline V CDR1 and CDR2: MNHEY, SMNVEV (reference sequence). The CDR3 consists of 16 residues. J was trimmed by 8 bases and V by 5 bases; bases with no gene match: 15. The CDR3 coding sequence is TGTGCCAGCAGTAAAGCACCTTCCGGGACAGGGCTCGGCTACACCTTC. Amino acids: CASSKAPSGTGLGYTF.

The table lists this clonotype with a few counts. The V gene is TRBV4-1, the J gene TRBJ1-2, with 8 bases fitting TRBD1. Germline lookup yields CDR1 MGHRA and CDR2 YSYEKL. The V and J ends lost 0 bases and 5 bases, in that order; junction bases with no gene match: 14. The CDR3 loop spans 18 amino acids. The CDR3 sequence: CASSQDSRWTGIWYGYTF. In nucleotides, the CDR3 is TGCGCCAGCAGCCAAGACTCTCGTTGGACAGGGATTTGGTATGGCTACACCTTC.